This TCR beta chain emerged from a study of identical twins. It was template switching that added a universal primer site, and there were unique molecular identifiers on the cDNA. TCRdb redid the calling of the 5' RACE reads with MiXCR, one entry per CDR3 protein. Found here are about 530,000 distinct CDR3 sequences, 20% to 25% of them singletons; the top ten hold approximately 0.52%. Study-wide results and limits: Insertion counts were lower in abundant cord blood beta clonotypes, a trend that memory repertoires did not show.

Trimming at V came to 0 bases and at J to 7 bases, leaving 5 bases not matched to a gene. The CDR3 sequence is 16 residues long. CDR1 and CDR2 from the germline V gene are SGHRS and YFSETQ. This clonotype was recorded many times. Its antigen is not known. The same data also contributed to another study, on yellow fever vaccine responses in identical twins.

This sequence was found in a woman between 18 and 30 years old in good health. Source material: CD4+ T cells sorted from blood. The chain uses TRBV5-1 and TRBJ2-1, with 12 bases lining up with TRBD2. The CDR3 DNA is TGCGCCAGCAGCTTGGCCCTAGCGGGAGGGGCTAATGAGCAGTTCTTC. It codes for CASSLALAGGANEQFF.